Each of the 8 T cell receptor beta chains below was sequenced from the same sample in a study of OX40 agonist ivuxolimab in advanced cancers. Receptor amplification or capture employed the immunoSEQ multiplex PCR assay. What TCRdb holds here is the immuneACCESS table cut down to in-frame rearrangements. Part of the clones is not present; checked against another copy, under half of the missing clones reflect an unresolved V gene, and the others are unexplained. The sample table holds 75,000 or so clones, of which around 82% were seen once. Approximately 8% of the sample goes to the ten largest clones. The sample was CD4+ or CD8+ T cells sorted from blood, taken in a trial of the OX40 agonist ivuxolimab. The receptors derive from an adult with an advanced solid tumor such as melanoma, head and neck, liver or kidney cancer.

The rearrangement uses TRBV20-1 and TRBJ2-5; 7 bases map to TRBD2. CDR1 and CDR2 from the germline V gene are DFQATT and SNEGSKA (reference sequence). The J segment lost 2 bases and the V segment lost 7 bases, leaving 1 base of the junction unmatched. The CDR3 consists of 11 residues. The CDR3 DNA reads TGCAGTGGTAGCGGGCAAGAGACCCAGTACTTC. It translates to CSGSGQETQYF.

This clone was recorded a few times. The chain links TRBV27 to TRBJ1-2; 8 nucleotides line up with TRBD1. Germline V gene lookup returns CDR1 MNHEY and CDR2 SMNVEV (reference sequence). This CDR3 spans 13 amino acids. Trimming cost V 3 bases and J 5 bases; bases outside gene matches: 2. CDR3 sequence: CASSFGTGYGYTF. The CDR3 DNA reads TGTGCCAGCAGTTTTGGGACAGGATATGGCTACACCTTC.

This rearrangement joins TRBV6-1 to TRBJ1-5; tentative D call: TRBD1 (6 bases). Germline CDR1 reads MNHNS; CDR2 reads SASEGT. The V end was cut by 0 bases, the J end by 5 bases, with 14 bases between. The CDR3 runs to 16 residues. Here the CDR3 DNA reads TGTGCCAGCAGTGAAGCGCCCGGAGGGGGAGATCAGCCCCAGCATTTT. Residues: CASSEAPGGGDQPQHF.

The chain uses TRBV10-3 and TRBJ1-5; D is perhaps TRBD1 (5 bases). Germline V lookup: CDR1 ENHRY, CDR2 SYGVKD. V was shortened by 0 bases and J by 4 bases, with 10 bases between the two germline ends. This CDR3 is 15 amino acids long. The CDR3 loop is CAISESGTLNQPQHF. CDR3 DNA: TGTGCCATCAGTGAGTCAGGGACGTTAAATCAGCCCCAGCATTTT.

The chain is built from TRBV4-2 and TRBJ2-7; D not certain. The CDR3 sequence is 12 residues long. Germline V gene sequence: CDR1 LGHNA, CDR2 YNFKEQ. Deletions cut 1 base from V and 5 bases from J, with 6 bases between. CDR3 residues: CASSQVWNEQYF. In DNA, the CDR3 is TGTGCCAGCAGCCAAGTATGGAACGAGCAGTACTTC.

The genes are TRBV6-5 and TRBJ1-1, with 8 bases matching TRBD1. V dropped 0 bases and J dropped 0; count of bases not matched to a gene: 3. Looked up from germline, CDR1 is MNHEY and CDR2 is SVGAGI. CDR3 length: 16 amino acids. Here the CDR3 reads CASSYSPGQVNTEAFF. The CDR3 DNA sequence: TGTGCCAGCAGTTACTCTCCGGGACAGGTGAACACTGAAGCTTTCTTT.

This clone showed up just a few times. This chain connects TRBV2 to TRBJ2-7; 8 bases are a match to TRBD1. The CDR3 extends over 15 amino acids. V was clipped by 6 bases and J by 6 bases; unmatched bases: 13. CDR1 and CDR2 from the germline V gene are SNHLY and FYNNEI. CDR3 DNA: TGTGCCAGCAGCGACTCTGTACAGGGGGAGCGCGAGCAGTACTTC. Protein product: CASSDSVQGEREQYF.

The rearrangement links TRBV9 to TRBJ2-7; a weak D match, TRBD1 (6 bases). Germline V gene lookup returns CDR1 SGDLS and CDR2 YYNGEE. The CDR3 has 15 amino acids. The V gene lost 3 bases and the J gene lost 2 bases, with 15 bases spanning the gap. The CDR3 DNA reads TGTGCCAGCAGCGCCCGGGACACCAAGACCTACGAGCAGTACTTC. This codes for CASSARDTKTYEQYF.